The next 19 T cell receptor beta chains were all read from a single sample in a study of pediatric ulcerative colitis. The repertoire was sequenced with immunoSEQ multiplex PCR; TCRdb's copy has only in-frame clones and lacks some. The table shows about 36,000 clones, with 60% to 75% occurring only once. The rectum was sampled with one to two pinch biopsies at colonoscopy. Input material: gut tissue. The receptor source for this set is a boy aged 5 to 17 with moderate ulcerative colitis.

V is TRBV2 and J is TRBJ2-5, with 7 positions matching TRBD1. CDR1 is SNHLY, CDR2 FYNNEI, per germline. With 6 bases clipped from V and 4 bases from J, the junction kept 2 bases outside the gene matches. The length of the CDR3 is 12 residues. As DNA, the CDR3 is TGTGCCAGCAGGGACAGGTCAGAGACCCAGTACTTC. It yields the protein CASRDRSETQYF.

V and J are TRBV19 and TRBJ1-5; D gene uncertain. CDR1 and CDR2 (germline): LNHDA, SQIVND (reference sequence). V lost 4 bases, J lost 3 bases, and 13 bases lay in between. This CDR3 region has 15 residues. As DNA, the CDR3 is TGTGCCAGTAGTAAGCGGCCCGGCCTCAATCAGCCCCAGCATTTT. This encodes CASSKRPGLNQPQHF.

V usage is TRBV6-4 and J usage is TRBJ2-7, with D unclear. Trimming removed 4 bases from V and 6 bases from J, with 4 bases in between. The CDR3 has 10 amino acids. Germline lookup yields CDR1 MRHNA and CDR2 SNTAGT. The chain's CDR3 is CASSAPEQYF. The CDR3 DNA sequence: TGTGCCAGCAGTGCCCCCGAGCAGTACTTC.

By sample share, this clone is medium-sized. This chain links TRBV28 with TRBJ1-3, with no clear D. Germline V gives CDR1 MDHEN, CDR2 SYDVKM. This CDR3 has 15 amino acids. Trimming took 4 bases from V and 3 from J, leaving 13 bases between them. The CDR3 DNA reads TGTGCCAGCAGTTCCGACCGACTGGATGGAAACACCATATATTTT. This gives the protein CASSSDRLDGNTIYF. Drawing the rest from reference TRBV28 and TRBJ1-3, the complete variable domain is DVKVTQSSRYLVKRTGEKVFLECVQDMDHENMFWYRQDPGLGLRLIYFSYDVKMKEKGDIPEGYSVSREKKERFSLILESASTNQTSMYLCASSSDRLDGNTIYFGEGSWLTVV.

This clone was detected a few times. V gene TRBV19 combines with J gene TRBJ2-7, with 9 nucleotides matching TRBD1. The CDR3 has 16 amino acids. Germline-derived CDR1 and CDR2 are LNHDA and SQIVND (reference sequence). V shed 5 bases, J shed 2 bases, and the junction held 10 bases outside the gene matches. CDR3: CASSPVGTGNPYEQYF. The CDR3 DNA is TGTGCCAGTAGTCCTGTCGGGACAGGGAACCCCTACGAGCAGTACTTC.

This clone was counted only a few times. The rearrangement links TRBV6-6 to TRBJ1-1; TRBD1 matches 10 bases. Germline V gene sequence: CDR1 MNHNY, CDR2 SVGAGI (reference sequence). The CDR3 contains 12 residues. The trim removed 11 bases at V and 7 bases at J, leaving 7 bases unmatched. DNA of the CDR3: TGTGCCGGGACAGGGGATCGGGGTGAAGCTTTCTTT. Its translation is CAGTGDRGEAFF.

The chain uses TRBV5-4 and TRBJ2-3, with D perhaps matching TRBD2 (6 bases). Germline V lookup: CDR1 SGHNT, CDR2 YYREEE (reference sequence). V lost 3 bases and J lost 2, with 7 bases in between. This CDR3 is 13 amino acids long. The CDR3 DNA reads TGTGCCAGCAGCTGGGACTTCACAGATACGCAGTATTTT. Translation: CASSWDFTDTQYF.

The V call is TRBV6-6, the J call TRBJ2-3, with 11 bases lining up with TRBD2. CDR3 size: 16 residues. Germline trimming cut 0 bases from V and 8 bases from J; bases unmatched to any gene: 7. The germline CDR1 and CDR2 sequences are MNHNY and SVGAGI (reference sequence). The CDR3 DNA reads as TGTGCCAGCAGTTACTCCCCTAGCGGGGGGCCGGGTACGCAGTATTTT. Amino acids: CASSYSPSGGPGTQYF.

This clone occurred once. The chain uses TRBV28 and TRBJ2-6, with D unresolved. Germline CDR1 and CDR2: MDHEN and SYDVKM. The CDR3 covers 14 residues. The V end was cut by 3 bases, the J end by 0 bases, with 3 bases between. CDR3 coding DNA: TGTGCCAGCAGTTTGGGCTCTGGGGCCAACGTCCTGACTTTC. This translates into CASSLGSGANVLTF.

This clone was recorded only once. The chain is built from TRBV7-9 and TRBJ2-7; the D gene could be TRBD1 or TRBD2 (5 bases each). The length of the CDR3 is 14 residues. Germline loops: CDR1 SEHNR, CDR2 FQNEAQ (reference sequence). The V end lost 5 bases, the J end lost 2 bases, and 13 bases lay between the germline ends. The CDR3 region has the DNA TGTGCCAGCAGCATCCGGGACCAACCCTACGAGCAGTACTTC. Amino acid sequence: CASSIRDQPYEQYF.

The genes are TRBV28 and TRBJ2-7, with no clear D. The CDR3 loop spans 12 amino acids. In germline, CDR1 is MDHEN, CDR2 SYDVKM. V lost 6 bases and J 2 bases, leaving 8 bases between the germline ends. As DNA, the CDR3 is TGTGCCAGCAGCGGTACCACCTACGAGCAGTACTTC. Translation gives CASSGTTYEQYF. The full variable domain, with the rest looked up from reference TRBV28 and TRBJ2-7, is DVKVTQSSRYLVKRTGEKVFLECVQDMDHENMFWYRQDPGLGLRLIYFSYDVKMKEKGDIPEGYSVSREKKERFSLILESASTNQTSMYLCASSGTTYEQYFGPGTRLTVT.

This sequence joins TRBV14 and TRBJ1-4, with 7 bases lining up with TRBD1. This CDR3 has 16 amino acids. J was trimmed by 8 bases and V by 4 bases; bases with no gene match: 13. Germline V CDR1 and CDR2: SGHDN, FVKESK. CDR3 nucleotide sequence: TGTGCCAGCAGCCCCCTCCGGACAGGAGGAACCGAAAAACTGTTTTTT. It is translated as CASSPLRTGGTEKLFF. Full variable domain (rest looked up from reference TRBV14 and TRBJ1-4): EAGVTQFPSHSVIEKGQTVTLRCDPISGHDNLYWYRRVMGKEIKFLLHFVKESKQDESGMPNNRFLAERTGGTYSTLKVQPAELEDSGVYFCASSPLRTGGTEKLFFGSGTQLSVL.

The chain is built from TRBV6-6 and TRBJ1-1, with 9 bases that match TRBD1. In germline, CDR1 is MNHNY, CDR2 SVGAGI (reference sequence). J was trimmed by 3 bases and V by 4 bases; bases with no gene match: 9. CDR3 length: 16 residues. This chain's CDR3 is CASSWDRVWGDTEAFF. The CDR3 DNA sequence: TGTGCCAGCAGTTGGGACAGGGTATGGGGAGACACTGAAGCTTTCTTT.

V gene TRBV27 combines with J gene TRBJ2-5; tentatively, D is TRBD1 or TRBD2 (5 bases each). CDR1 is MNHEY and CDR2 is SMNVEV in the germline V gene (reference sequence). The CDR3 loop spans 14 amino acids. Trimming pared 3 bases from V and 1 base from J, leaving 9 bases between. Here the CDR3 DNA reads TGTGCCAGCAGTTTGTTAGGGACCCAAGAGACCCAGTACTTC. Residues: CASSLLGTQETQYF.

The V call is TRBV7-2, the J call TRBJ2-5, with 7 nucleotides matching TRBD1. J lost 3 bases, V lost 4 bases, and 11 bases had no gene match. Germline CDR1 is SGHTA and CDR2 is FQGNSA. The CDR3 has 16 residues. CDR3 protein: CASSSPLDRIKETQYF. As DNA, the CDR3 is TGTGCCAGCAGCTCCCCCTTGGACAGGATAAAAGAGACCCAGTACTTC.

The CDR3 DNA sequence: TGTGCCAGCAGTTTTTGGGGGGGCAATCAGCCCCAGCATTTT. Encoded protein: CASSFWGGNQPQHF. The genes are TRBV28 and TRBJ1-5, with a weak D call TRBD1 (5 bases). V lost 3 bases and J lost 2, with 8 bases in between. The CDR3 loop spans 14 amino acids. CDR1 and CDR2 from the germline V gene are MDHEN and SYDVKM.

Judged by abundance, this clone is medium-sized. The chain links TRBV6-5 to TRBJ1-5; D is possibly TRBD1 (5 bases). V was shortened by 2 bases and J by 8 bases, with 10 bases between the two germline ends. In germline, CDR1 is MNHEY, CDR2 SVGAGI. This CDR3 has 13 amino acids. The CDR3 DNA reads TGTGCCAGCAGTTACAGGGGCGCGGAGCCCCAGCATTTT. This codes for CASSYRGAEPQHF.

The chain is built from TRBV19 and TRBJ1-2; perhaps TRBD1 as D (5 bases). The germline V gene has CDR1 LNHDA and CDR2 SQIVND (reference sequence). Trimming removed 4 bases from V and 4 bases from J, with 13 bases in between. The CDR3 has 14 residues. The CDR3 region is CASSTPGAGYGYTF. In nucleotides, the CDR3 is TGTGCCAGTAGTACCCCCGGGGCTGGCTATGGCTACACCTTC.

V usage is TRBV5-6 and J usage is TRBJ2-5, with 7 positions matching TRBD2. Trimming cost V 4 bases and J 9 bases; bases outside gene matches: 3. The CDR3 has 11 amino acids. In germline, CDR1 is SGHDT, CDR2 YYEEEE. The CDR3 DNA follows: TGTGCCAGCAGCGCGGGAGCGGCCCAGTACTTC. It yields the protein CASSAGAAQYF.